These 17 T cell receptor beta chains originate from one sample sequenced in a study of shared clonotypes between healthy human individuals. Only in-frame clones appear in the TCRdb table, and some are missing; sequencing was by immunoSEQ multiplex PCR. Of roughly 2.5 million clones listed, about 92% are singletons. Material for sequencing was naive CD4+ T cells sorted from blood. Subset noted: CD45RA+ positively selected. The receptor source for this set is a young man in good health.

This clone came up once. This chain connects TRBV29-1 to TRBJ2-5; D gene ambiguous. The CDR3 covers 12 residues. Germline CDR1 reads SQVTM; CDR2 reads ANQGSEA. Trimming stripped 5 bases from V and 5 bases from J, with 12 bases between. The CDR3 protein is CSVSSYGETQYF. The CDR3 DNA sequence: TGCAGCGTTTCGTCCTATGGGGAGACCCAGTACTTC.

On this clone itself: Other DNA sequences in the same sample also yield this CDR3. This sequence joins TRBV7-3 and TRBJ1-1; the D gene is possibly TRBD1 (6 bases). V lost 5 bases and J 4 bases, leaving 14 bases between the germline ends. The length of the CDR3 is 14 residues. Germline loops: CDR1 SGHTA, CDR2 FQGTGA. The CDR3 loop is CASSLQGGGTEAFF. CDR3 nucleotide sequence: TGTGCCAGCAGCCTACAGGGCGGGGGCACTGAAGCTTTCTTT.

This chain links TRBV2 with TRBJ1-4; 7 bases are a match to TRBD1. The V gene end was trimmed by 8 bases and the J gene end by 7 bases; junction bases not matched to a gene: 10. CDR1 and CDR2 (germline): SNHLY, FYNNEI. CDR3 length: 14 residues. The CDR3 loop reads CASGPTGFGEKLFF. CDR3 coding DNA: TGTGCCAGCGGCCCGACAGGGTTTGGTGAAAAACTGTTTTTT.

CDR3 in amino acids: CASSLSGGRSDTQYF. The DNA for the CDR3 is TGTGCCAGCAGTTTGTCCGGGGGGAGGTCAGATACGCAGTATTTT. The chain couples TRBV27 to TRBJ2-3; 7 nucleotides line up with TRBD2. This CDR3 has 15 residues. Germline-derived CDR1 and CDR2 are MNHEY and SMNVEV (reference sequence). J was trimmed by 4 bases and V by 3 bases; bases with no gene match: 7.

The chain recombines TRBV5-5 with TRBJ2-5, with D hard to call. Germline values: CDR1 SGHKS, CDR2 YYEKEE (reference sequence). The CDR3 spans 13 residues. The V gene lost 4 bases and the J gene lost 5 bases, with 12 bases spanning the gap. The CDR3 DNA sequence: TGTGCCAGCAGCCTGACCGGGTCGGAGACCCAGTACTTC. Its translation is CASSLTGSETQYF.

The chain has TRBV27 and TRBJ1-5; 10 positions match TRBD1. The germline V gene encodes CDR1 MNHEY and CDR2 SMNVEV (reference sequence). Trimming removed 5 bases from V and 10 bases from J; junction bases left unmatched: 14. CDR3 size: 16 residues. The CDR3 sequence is CASSPHGTGASSPQHF. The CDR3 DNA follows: TGTGCCAGCAGTCCACACGGGACAGGGGCCTCTTCTCCCCAGCATTTT.

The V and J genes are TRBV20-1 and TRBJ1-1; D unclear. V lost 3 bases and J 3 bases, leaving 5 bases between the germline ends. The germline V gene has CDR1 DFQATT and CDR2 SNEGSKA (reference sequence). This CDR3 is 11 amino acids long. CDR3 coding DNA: TGCAGTGCTAGGGATGACACTGAAGCTTTCTTT. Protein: CSARDDTEAFF.

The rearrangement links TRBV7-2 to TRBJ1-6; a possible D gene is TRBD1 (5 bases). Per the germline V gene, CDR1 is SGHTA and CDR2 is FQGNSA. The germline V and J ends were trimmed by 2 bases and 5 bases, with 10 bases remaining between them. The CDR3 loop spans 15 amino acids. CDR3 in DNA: TGTGCCAGCAGCTTAAGGGTCAGGGATAATTCACCCCTCCACTTT. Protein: CASSLRVRDNSPLHF.

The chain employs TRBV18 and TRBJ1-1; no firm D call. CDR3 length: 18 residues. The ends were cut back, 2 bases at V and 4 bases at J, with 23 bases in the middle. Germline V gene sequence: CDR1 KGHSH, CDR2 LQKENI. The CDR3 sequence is CASSPLILAGVGITEAFF. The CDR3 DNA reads TGTGCCAGCTCACCATTGATTTTGGCCGGGGTTGGAATCACTGAAGCTTTCTTT.

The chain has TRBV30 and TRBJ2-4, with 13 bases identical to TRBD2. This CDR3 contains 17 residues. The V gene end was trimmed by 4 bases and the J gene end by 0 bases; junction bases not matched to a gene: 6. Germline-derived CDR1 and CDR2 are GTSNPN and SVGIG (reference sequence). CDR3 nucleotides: TGTGCCTGGATACGGGGACTAGCGGGACTAGCCAAAAACATTCAGTACTTC. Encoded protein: CAWIRGLAGLAKNIQYF. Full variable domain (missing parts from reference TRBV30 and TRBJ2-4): SQTIHQWPATLVQPVGSPLSLECTVEGTSNPNLYWYRQAAGRGLQLLFYSVGIGQISSEVPQNLSASRPQDRQFILSSKKLLLSDSGFYLCAWIRGLAGLAKNIQYFGAGTRLSVL.

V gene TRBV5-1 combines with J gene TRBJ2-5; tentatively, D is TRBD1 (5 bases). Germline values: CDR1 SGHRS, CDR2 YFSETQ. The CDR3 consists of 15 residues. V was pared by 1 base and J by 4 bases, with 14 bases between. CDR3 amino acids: CASSLRGYIGETQYF. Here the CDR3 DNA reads TGCGCCAGCAGCTTGAGGGGCTATATCGGAGAGACCCAGTACTTC.

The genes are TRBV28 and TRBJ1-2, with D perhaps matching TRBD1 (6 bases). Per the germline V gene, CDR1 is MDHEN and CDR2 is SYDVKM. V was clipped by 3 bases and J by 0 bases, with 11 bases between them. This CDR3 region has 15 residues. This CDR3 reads CASSLGGRTNYGYTF. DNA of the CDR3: TGTGCCAGCAGTTTGGGGGGGCGGACTAACTATGGCTACACCTTC.

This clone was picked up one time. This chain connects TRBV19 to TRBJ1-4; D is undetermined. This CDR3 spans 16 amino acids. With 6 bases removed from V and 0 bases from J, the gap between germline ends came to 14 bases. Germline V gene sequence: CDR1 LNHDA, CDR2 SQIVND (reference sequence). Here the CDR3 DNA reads TGTGCCAGTAGACCGATGGGCGGAACAACTAATGAAAAACTGTTTTTT. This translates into CASRPMGGTTNEKLFF.

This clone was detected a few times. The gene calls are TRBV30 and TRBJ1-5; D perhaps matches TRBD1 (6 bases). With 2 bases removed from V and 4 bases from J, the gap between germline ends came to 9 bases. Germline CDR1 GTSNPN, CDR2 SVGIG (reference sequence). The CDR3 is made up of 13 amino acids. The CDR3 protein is CAWSYRENQPQHF. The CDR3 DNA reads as TGTGCCTGGAGTTACAGGGAGAATCAGCCCCAGCATTTT.

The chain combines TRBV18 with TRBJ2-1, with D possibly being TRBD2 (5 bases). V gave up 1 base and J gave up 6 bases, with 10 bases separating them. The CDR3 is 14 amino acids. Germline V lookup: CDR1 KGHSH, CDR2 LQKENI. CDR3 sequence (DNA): TGTGCCAGCTCACCACGGGAGCTCCCCAATGAGCAGTTCTTC. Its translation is CASSPRELPNEQFF.

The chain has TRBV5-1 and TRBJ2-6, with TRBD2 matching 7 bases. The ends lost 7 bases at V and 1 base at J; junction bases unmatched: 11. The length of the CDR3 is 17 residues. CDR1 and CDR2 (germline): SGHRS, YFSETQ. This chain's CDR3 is CASSSSRGGSGANVLTF. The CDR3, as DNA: TGCGCCAGCTCGTCGAGTCGCGGGGGTTCTGGGGCCAACGTCCTGACTTTC.

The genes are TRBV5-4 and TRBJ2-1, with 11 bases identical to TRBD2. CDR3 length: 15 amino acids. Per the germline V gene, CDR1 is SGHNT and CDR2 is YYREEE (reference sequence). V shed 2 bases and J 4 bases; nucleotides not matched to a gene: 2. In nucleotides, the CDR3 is TGTGCCAGCAGCTTTACTAGCGGGGGTTACAATGAGCAGTTCTTC. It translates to CASSFTSGGYNEQFF.